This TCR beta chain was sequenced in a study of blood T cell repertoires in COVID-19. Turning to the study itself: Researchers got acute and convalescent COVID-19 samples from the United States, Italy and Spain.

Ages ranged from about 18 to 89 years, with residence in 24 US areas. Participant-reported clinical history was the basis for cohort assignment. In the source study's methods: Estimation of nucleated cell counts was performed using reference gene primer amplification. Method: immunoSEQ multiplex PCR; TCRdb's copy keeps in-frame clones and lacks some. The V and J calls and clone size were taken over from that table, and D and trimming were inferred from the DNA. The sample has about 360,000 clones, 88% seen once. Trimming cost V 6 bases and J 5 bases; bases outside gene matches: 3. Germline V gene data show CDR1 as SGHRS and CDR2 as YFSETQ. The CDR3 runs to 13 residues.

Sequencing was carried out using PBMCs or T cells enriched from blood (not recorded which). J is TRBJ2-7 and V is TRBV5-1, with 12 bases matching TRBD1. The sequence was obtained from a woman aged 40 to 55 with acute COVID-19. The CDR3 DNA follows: TGCGCCAGCAAGGGACAGGGGGCCAACGAGCAGTACTTC. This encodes CASKGQGANEQYF.